Sequencing of this TCR beta chain was carried out in a study of CDR3 diversity in severe acne. TCRdb reprocessed the PCR reads via MiXCR and lists one record per CDR3 protein. Among about 76,000 distinct CDR3 sequences, 51% were seen once, and the ten largest hold roughly an eighth. The J segment lost 4 bases and the V segment lost 1 base, leaving 6 bases of the junction unmatched. The CDR3 covers 16 residues. Germline CDR1 SGHDT, CDR2 YYEEEE. The receptor's source is a male donor in good health, without acne. The sample comprised blood. The J gene is TRBJ1-1, the V gene TRBV5-6, with TRBD1 matching over 11 bases. CDR3: CASSLKSGQGATEAFF. The CDR3 DNA reads as TGTGCCAGCAGCTTGAAAAGCGGACAGGGGGCCACTGAAGCTTTCTTT.